These T cell receptor beta chains were read from a single sample in a study of CD8+ T cells in alopecia areata. Some clones are missing from TCRdb's copy, which holds only in-frame ones; the method was immunoSEQ multiplex PCR. The sample has 95,000 to 100,000 clones, about 64% seen once. Here the sequenced sample was CD8+ T cells sorted from blood, taken at week 4, from a patient treated with tofacitinib. The receptors were gathered from a human donor with alopecia areata. CDR3s include the opening cysteine and the closing phenylalanine or tryptophan. Fields, in order: J gene, CDR3 length, clone size, V gene, D gene, CDR3 DNA, CDR3 protein. A D gene is named only where the DNA matches it firmly. Size tells how often a clone was seen (once, few, many) or the class of an expanded clone, and some rows leave it out.

>TRBJ2-1|14|NA|TRBV19|TRBD2
TGTGCCAGTAGTAGGATAGCGGGAGGAAATGAGCAGTTCTTC
CASSRIAGGNEQFF
>TRBJ2-1|13|NA|TRBV30|TRBD2
TGTGCCTGGAGCGGACTAGCGCGCAATGAGCAGTTCTTC
CAWSGLARNEQFF
>TRBJ2-7|16|NA|TRBV25-1|TRBD1
TGTGCCAGCAGTGGCAATACCCCGGGACAGGGCTACGAGCAGTACTTC
CASSGNTPGQGYEQYF
>TRBJ1-5|16|few|TRBV27|NA
TGTGCCAGCAGTTTATCGATTCCCATTAGCAATCAGCCCCAGCATTTT
CASSLSIPISNQPQHF
>TRBJ1-2|14|NA|TRBV28|TRBD1
TGTGCCAGCAGTCTCCCGGGACAGGGTAATGGCTACACCTTC
CASSLPGQGNGYTF
>TRBJ1-1|12|NA|TRBV18|NA
TGTGCCAGCTCACTCCCATTCACTGAAGCTTTCTTT
CASSLPFTEAFF
>TRBJ2-1|17|few|TRBV7-3|NA
TGTGCCAGCAGCTTAAGGACAACAGTGAGCTCCTACAATGAGCAGTTCTTC
CASSLRTTVSSYNEQFF
>TRBJ2-7|15|NA|TRBV7-9|NA
TGTGCCAGCAGCTTAGTTCCAGGAGAAGTTTGGGAGCAGTACTTC
CASSLVPGEVWEQYF
>TRBJ2-7|15|NA|TRBV9|TRBD1
TGTGCCAGCAGCGAGAGGACAGGGGGCACCTACGAGCAGTACTTC
CASSERTGGTYEQYF
>TRBJ2-7|16|NA|TRBV9|NA
TGTGCCAGCAGCCCCCGGTGGGGAGAAGCCCCTTGGGAGCAGTACTTC
CASSPRWGEAPWEQYF
>TRBJ1-2|10|NA|TRBV6-5|TRBD1
TGTGCCAGCAGGGGACAGGCCAAACCTTTC
CASRGQAKPF
>TRBJ1-1|13|few|TRBV10-3|NA
TGTGCCATCAGCCGAGAACCTGGGACTGAAGCTTTCTTT
CAISREPGTEAFF
>TRBJ2-1|16|once|TRBV7-9|TRBD1
TGTGCCAGCAGCTTCCGCTTCTGGACAGGGAACAATGAGCAGTTCTTC
CASSFRFWTGNNEQFF
>TRBJ2-3|15|NA|TRBV15|NA
TGTGCCACCAGCAGAGATGTAGTGGGGGCAGATACGCAGTATTTT
CATSRDVVGADTQYF
>TRBJ1-2|11|NA|TRBV7-9|NA
TGTGCCAGCAGCTTTGCTGTGGGCTACACCTTC
CASSFAVGYTF
>TRBJ2-4|13|once|TRBV14|TRBD1
TGTGCCAGCAGCCGGGACAGCCAAAACATTCAGTACTTC
CASSRDSQNIQYF
>TRBJ2-1|20|NA|TRBV7-8|TRBD2
TGTGCCAGCAGCTTAGGGGTACTAGCGGCCCCAAGGGGGACCGGAGATGAGCAGTTCTTC
CASSLGVLAAPRGTGDEQFF
>TRBJ2-3|15|NA|TRBV29-1|NA
TGCAGCGTTGACCCCACCGGGCGGGGCACAGATACGCAGTATTTT
CSVDPTGRGTDTQYF
>TRBJ2-3|14|NA|TRBV5-1|NA
TGCGCCAGCACCTCGGGGGTTGGTACAGATACGCAGTATTTT
CASTSGVGTDTQYF
>TRBJ2-6|14|few|TRBV2|NA
TGTGCCAGCAGTGCTAGCTCTGGGGCCAACGTCCTGACTTTC
CASSASSGANVLTF
>TRBJ1-5|14|NA|TRBV5-6|TRBD1
TGTGCCAGCAGCCGGGGACAGACCAATCAGCCCCAGCATTTT
CASSRGQTNQPQHF
>TRBJ2-1|18|NA|TRBV25-1|NA
TGTGCCAGCAGTGAATTTTTTCCGGGACACAACTCCTACAATGAGCAGTTCTTC
CASSEFFPGHNSYNEQFF
>TRBJ2-7|12|once|TRBV29-1|TRBD1
TGCAGCGTCAGGACAGGGAACTACGAGCAGTACTTC
CSVRTGNYEQYF
>TRBJ1-4|16|NA|TRBV25-1|TRBD1
TGTGCCAGCAGGGCCAACAGGGGTTTGAGTGAGGAAAAACTGTTTTTT
CASRANRGLSEEKLFF
>TRBJ1-1|14|many|TRBV6-6|NA
TGTGCCAGCAGTTCCCATGTTCCGGGCACTGAAGCTTTCTTT
CASSSHVPGTEAFF
>TRBJ1-5|13|few|TRBV28|NA
TGTGCCAGCAGTTTCAGGGGCGCCCAGCCCCAGCATTTT
CASSFRGAQPQHF
>TRBJ1-1|14|few|TRBV5-5|NA
TGTGCCAGCAGTCACATGGGGGCGGACACTGAAGCTTTCTTT
CASSHMGADTEAFF
>TRBJ1-1|12|NA|TRBV29-1|NA
TGCAGCGTTGAAACGTTGAACACTGAAGCTTTCTTT
CSVETLNTEAFF
>TRBJ2-3|15|few|TRBV5-6|NA
TGTGCCAGCATAACCGGGACCTTAAGCAGAGATACGCAGTATTTT
CASITGTLSRDTQYF
>TRBJ1-2|16|NA|TRBV9|NA
TGTGCCAGCAGCGTAGTGGAACAGGGCGCGAAGGATGGCTACACCTTC
CASSVVEQGAKDGYTF
>TRBJ2-7|15|NA|TRBV27|NA
TGTGCCAGCAGTTTAAGAGGTTCGAGCTCCTACGAGCAGTACTTC
CASSLRGSSSYEQYF
>TRBJ2-5|13|NA|TRBV27|TRBD2
TGTGCCAGCAGTCGACTAGCGGGAGAGACCCAGTACTTC
CASSRLAGETQYF
>TRBJ2-2|13|few|TRBV29-1|NA
TGCAGCGTTGGTCTACCGAACACCGGGGAGCTGTTTTTT
CSVGLPNTGELFF
>TRBJ1-5|17|NA|TRBV7-9|TRBD1
TGTGCCAGCAGCTTCGGGACAGGGGGCCAGGGCAATCAGCCCCAGCATTTT
CASSFGTGGQGNQPQHF
>TRBJ1-5|13|NA|TRBV30|NA
TGTGCCTGGAGTGTAGCAGGGAACCAGCCCCAGCATTTT
CAWSVAGNQPQHF
>TRBJ2-2|16|few|TRBV30|NA
TGTGCCTGGAGTGTAAGTCCAGGGGATGTCACCGGGGAGCTGTTTTTT
CAWSVSPGDVTGELFF
>TRBJ2-5|13|NA|TRBV7-9|TRBD1
TGTGCCAGCCAAATACAGGGGGACGAGACCCAGTACTTC
CASQIQGDETQYF
>TRBJ2-4|17|NA|TRBV4-2|TRBD1
TGTGCCAGCAGCCATAAAAAACAGGGACAGGGTGAAAACATTCAGTACTTC
CASSHKKQGQGENIQYF
>TRBJ2-2|12|few|TRBV6-4|NA
TGTGCCAGCAGTGATCCCACCGGGGAGCTGTTTTTT
CASSDPTGELFF
>TRBJ2-1|12|NA|TRBV30|NA
TGTGCCTGGAGTGTACCCGGCGATGAGCAGTTCTTC
CAWSVPGDEQFF
>TRBJ2-7|13|NA|TRBV4-1|TRBD1
TGCGCCAGCAGCCATGACAGGGACTACGAGCAGTACTTC
CASSHDRDYEQYF
>TRBJ2-2|15|NA|TRBV9|TRBD2
TGTGCCAGCAGCGAGGCGGGAGGTGGCACCGGGGAGCTGTTTTTT
CASSEAGGGTGELFF
>TRBJ1-1|15|NA|TRBV5-1|TRBD1
TGCGCCAGCAGCTCCGGTCACAGGGGGAACACTGAAGCTTTCTTT
CASSSGHRGNTEAFF
>TRBJ2-1|11|NA|TRBV7-8|NA
TGTGCCAGCAGCTTCTTGGGTGAGCAGTTCTTC
CASSFLGEQFF
>TRBJ2-5|14|NA|TRBV27|NA
TGTGCCAGCAGTTTCGGGGGAGAGCAAGAGACCCAGTACTTC
CASSFGGEQETQYF
>TRBJ2-7|15|once|TRBV5-6|TRBD2
TGTGCCAGCAGCTATTGGACTAGCGGGAGAGACGAGCAGTACTTC
CASSYWTSGRDEQYF
>TRBJ1-1|14|NA|TRBV19|NA
TGTGCCAGTAGTATAGGAGGGAAGAACACTGAAGCTTTCTTT
CASSIGGKNTEAFF
>TRBJ2-3|14|NA|TRBV25-1|NA
TGTGCCAGCAGTGGGAGGGCAGCGGGAGATACGCAGTATTTT
CASSGRAAGDTQYF
>TRBJ2-3|13|NA|TRBV6-5|NA
TGTGCCAGCAGTTATATCAGCACAGATACGCAGTATTTT
CASSYISTDTQYF
>TRBJ2-7|14|NA|TRBV14|TRBD2
TGTGCCAGCAGCCAAGAAGCGGGAGTCGACGAGCAGTACTTC
CASSQEAGVDEQYF
>TRBJ1-2|15|NA|TRBV5-6|NA
TGTGCCAGCAGCTTCCAGGGGTATACATTCTATGGCTACACCTTC
CASSFQGYTFYGYTF
>TRBJ1-4|12|NA|TRBV2|NA
TGTGCCAGCAGTGAAGAGGGTGAAAAACTGTTTTTT
CASSEEGEKLFF
>TRBJ1-1|14|NA|TRBV9|NA
TGTGCCAGCCGGCCCGCGGGTCTGGTCACTGAAGCTTTCTTT
CASRPAGLVTEAFF
>TRBJ1-2|11|NA|TRBV20-1|NA
TGCAGTGCGCTTAGCGCAGTGGGCTACACCTTC
CSALSAVGYTF